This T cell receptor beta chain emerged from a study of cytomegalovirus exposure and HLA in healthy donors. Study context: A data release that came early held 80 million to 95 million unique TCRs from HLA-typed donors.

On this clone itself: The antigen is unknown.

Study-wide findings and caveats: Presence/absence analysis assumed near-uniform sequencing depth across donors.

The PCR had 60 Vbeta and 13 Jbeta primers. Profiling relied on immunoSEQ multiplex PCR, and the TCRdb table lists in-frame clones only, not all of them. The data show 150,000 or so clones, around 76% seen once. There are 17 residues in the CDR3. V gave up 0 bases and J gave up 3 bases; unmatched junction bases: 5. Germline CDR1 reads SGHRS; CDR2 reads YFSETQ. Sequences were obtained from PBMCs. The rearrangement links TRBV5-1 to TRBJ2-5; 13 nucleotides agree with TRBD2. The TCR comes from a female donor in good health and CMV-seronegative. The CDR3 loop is CASSLGLAGGPKETQYF. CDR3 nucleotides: TGCGCCAGCAGCTTGGGACTAGCGGGGGGCCCAAAAGAGACCCAGTACTTC. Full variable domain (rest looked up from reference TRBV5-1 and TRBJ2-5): KAGVTQTPRYLIKTRGQQVTLSCSPISGHRSVSWYQQTPGQGLQFLFEYFSETQRNKGNFPGRFSGRQFSNSRSEMNVSTLELGDSALYLCASSLGLAGGPKETQYFGPGTRLLVL.